The 32 T cell receptor beta chains below were found in one sample sequenced in a study of CD8 T cells in ankylosing spondylitis (dated by TCRdb to the late 2010s). Libraries came from 5' RACE. Sequenced on an Illumina HiSeq 2500. Through fastp at Q25 and MiXCR, TCRdb rebuilt clones from the public reads, retaining in-frame beta chains. CDR3 protein duplicates are merged, each entry listing the most common genes and DNA. The sample table holds some 300,000 distinct CDR3 sequences, of which around 21% were seen once. Roughly 4% of the sample is in the top ten clones. Sequencing used blood, either unsorted or a sorted T cell fraction (not recorded which). These receptors all come from a female donor with ankylosing spondylitis or in good health (not recorded which).

CDR3 region: CSARGGGEQETQYF. The DNA of the CDR3 is TGCAGTGCTAGAGGTGGGGGAGAACAAGAGACCCAGTACTTC. The chain couples TRBV20-1 to TRBJ2-5; perhaps D is TRBD1 or TRBD2 (5 bases each). This CDR3 has 14 residues. CDR1 and CDR2 (germline): DFQATT, SNEGSKA (reference sequence). Trimming left V 1 base short and J 2 bases short, with 11 bases between.

Here the CDR3 reads CASSPHVNPSSYNEQFF. In DNA, the CDR3 is TGTGCCAGCTCACCTCACGTGAACCCAAGCTCCTACAATGAGCAGTTCTTC. The chain joins TRBV18 to TRBJ2-1; no firm D call. With 3 bases removed from V and 0 bases from J, the gap between germline ends came to 15 bases. This CDR3 has 17 residues. The germline V gene has CDR1 KGHSH and CDR2 LQKENI.

This clonotype was counted between two and nine times. The chain is built from TRBV15 and TRBJ1-5, with D tentatively TRBD1 (5 bases). CDR1 and CDR2 (germline): LNHNV, YYDKDF (reference sequence). The CDR3 runs 15 residues. The V and J ends lost 1 base and 5 bases respectively, with 12 bases between them. This CDR3 is CATSRVRGIYQPQHF. The CDR3 DNA follows: TGTGCCACCAGCAGAGTCCGGGGGATTTATCAGCCCCAGCATTTT.

This clonotype was seen many times. This sequence joins TRBV29-1 and TRBJ1-5, with TRBD1 identical over 9 bases. Unmatched junction bases numbered 4, after V lost 4 bases and J lost 6 bases. The length of the CDR3 is 13 residues. Germline values: CDR1 SQVTM, CDR2 ANQGSEA. This chain's CDR3 is CSVGTGGGQPQHF. DNA for the CDR3: TGCAGCGTTGGAACAGGGGGCGGTCAGCCCCAGCATTTT.

This clonotype was seen only once. The J gene is TRBJ2-2, the V gene TRBV6-5; D not resolved. This CDR3 has 14 residues. Trimming took off 7 bases at V and 6 bases at J, with 15 bases between the two ends. Germline CDR1 and CDR2: MNHEY and SVGAGI. The CDR3 reads CASTWARGPGELFF. CDR3 DNA: TGTGCCAGCACTTGGGCCCGTGGACCCGGGGAGCTGTTTTTT.

This clonotype was seen repeatedly, ten times or more. J is TRBJ2-1 and V is TRBV12-3 or TRBV12-4; D ambiguous. The CDR3 is 15 amino acids. Trimming stripped 3 bases from V and 6 bases from J, with 15 bases between. The CDR3: CASSFEFRGINEQFF. The CDR3 nucleotides read TGTGCCAGCAGTTTCGAGTTCCGCGGAATCAATGAGCAGTTCTTC.

V usage is TRBV20-1 and J usage is TRBJ2-4; 9 bases are shared with TRBD2. CDR3 length: 14 residues. The V gene end was trimmed by 5 bases and the J gene end by 6 bases; junction bases not matched to a gene: 8. Germline V gene sequence: CDR1 DFQATT, CDR2 SNEGSKA (reference sequence). The CDR3 protein is CSADPTAGGNIQYF. The CDR3 DNA sequence: TGCAGTGCTGACCCTACAGCGGGAGGAAACATTCAGTACTTC.

This clonotype showed up just a few times. The CDR3 loop reads CASSFSSNGYTF. As DNA, the CDR3 is TGTGCCAGCAGCTTTTCGAGTAATGGCTACACCTTC. The chain links TRBV7-9 to TRBJ1-2, with D unresolved. The germline V gene encodes CDR1 SEHNR and CDR2 FQNEAQ (reference sequence). The CDR3 is 12 amino acids. The germline V and J ends were trimmed by 3 bases and 6 bases, with 8 bases remaining between them.

This chain links TRBV20-1 with TRBJ2-5, with D maybe TRBD1 (7 bases). CDR3 size: 13 residues. The germline CDR1 and CDR2 sequences are DFQATT and SNEGSKA (reference sequence). V gave up 6 bases and J gave up 3 bases, with 14 bases separating them. The CDR3: CSAQAGGKETQYF. DNA for the CDR3: TGCAGTGCCCAGGCAGGGGGGAAAGAGACCCAGTACTTC.

This clonotype turned up a few times. The chain couples TRBV12-3 or TRBV12-4 to TRBJ1-6, with 11 bases identical to TRBD1. The CDR3 covers 14 residues. Trimming removed 3 bases from V and 10 bases from J; junction bases left unmatched: 2. The CDR3 nucleotides read TGTGCCAGCAGTTTGGGACAGGGGGAATCACCCCTCCACTTT. Protein sequence: CASSLGQGESPLHF.

This clonotype was recorded a few times. The chain combines TRBV20-1 with TRBJ2-3; 11 nucleotides align to TRBD2. The CDR3 totals 17 residues. The J segment lost 4 bases and the V segment lost 1 base, leaving 10 bases of the junction unmatched. Germline loops: CDR1 DFQATT, CDR2 SNEGSKA (reference sequence). The DNA of the CDR3 is TGCAGTGCTAGAGGTAGCGGGAGGGCCTGGGGGGCAGATACGCAGTATTTT. Protein: CSARGSGRAWGADTQYF.

The V call is TRBV3-1, the J call TRBJ2-5; no definite D call. With 3 bases removed from V and 5 bases from J, the gap between germline ends came to 7 bases. The CDR3 extends over 12 amino acids. The V gene's germline CDR1 is LGHDT and CDR2 YNNKEL (reference sequence). The CDR3 DNA is TGTGCCAGCAGCCACCTCCGGGAGACCCAGTACTTC. This sequence encodes CASSHLRETQYF.

The V call is TRBV15, the J call TRBJ1-4; D is ambiguous. In germline, CDR1 is LNHNV, CDR2 YYDKDF (reference sequence). The CDR3 consists of 15 residues. Trimming cost V 5 bases and J 4 bases, with 14 bases left between them. DNA for the CDR3: TGTGCCACCAGCTGGGGAGGGCAGTTTAATGAAAAACTGTTTTTT. Its protein is CATSWGGQFNEKLFF.

The chain employs TRBV20-1 and TRBJ1-1, with 10 bases lining up with TRBD1. The CDR3 spans 13 residues. CDR1 and CDR2 (germline): DFQATT, SNEGSKA (reference sequence). Trimming cost V 6 bases and J 4 bases; bases outside gene matches: 5. The CDR3 sequence is CSAGDRGSTEAFF. CDR3 DNA sequence: TGCAGTGCAGGGGACAGGGGAAGCACTGAAGCTTTCTTT.

The J gene is TRBJ2-1, the V gene TRBV6-1, with TRBD1 as a possible D gene (5 bases). The CDR3 is made up of 13 amino acids. The germline V gene has CDR1 MNHNS and CDR2 SASEGT. V was cut by 6 bases and J by 7 bases, with 13 bases left in between. CDR3 region: CASRTGQGNEQFF. CDR3 nucleotides: TGTGCCAGCAGAACAGGCCAAGGAAATGAGCAGTTCTTC.

The CDR3 DNA sequence: TGTGCCAGCACCATGTCCCCTCTAGCGAACACCGGGGAGCTGTTTTTT. This encodes CASTMSPLANTGELFF. This chain connects TRBV2 to TRBJ2-2, with D uncertain. The V end was cut by 7 bases, the J end by 0 bases, with 15 bases between. Germline lookup yields CDR1 SNHLY and CDR2 FYNNEI. CDR3 length equals 16 residues.

The chain recombines TRBV6-5 with TRBJ2-3; D possibly corresponds to TRBD2 (6 bases). In germline, CDR1 is MNHEY, CDR2 SVGAGI. The CDR3 is made up of 14 amino acids. The V gene lost 2 bases and the J gene lost 4 bases, with 10 bases spanning the gap. CDR3: CASSYTGRPDTQYF. The CDR3 DNA follows: TGTGCCAGCAGTTACACGGGGAGGCCAGATACGCAGTATTTT.

The rearrangement uses TRBV14 and TRBJ2-5; maybe TRBD2 (5 bases). V dropped 0 bases and J dropped 6 bases, with 8 bases sitting between them. Germline assignment: CDR1 SGHDN and CDR2 FVKESK. CDR3 length equals 13 residues. CDR3 sequence: CASSQDLGKTQYF. CDR3 DNA: TGTGCCAGCAGCCAAGATCTCGGGAAGACCCAGTACTTC.

This clonotype was seen more than once but under ten times. The V gene is TRBV6-2 or TRBV6-3, the J gene TRBJ1-5; D is possibly TRBD1 (5 bases). V was cut by 2 bases and J by 3 bases, with 14 bases left in between. The length of the CDR3 is 16 residues. Germline CDR1 is MNHEY and CDR2 is SVGEGT. For the CDR3, the DNA is TGTGCCAGCAGTTACAGGAGGGTCAGGGACAATCAGCCCCAGCATTTT. Translating gives CASSYRRVRDNQPQHF.

This clonotype was detected many times. V is TRBV6-1 and J is TRBJ2-2, with D unresolved. The CDR3 contains 13 residues. Trimming left V 6 bases short and J 1 base short, with 6 bases between. From germline, CDR1 is MNHNS and CDR2 SASEGT. The CDR3: CASRVMNTGELFF. The CDR3 nucleotides read TGTGCCAGCAGGGTGATGAACACCGGGGAGCTGTTTTTT.

This clonotype has ten or more counts. CDR3 loop: CATSRDLTAGANTGELFF. CDR3 DNA sequence: TGTGCCACCAGCAGAGATCTGACGGCAGGGGCGAACACCGGGGAGCTGTTTTTT. V and J are TRBV15 and TRBJ2-2; a weak D match, TRBD1 (6 bases). The CDR3 sequence is 18 residues long. CDR1 and CDR2 (germline): LNHNV, YYDKDF (reference sequence). V lost 0 bases, J lost 0 bases, and 14 bases lay in between.

The chain has TRBV7-3 and TRBJ2-1, with D unresolved. Deletions cut 3 bases from V and 6 bases from J, with 12 bases between. Germline-derived CDR1 and CDR2 are SGHTA and FQGTGA. The CDR3 consists of 14 residues. The CDR3: CASSFGGTVNEQFF. For the CDR3, the DNA is TGTGCCAGCAGCTTTGGCGGAACGGTCAATGAGCAGTTCTTC.

The rearrangement links TRBV6-2 or TRBV6-3 to TRBJ2-2, with D perhaps TRBD2 (6 bases). Trimming cost V 6 bases and J 2 bases, with 13 bases left between them. The V gene's germline CDR1 is MNHEY and CDR2 SVGEGT. CDR3 length equals 15 residues. CDR3 bases: TGTGCCAGCAGACGCGGGACTCCTAACACCGGGGAGCTGTTTTTT. Translation: CASRRGTPNTGELFF.

This clonotype was observed a few times. J is TRBJ2-1 and V is TRBV5-1, with D perhaps matching TRBD2 (6 bases). V lost 3 bases, J lost 7 bases, and 14 bases lay in between. Germline V CDR1 and CDR2: SGHRS, YFSETQ. This CDR3 has 14 amino acids. Here the CDR3 reads CASSSRRDPNEQFF. CDR3 coding DNA: TGCGCCAGCAGCTCCCGGAGGGACCCGAATGAGCAGTTCTTC.

This clonotype was counted ten times or more. This chain links TRBV7-9 with TRBJ2-2; no clear D gene. V was cut by 6 bases and J by 0 bases, with 8 bases left in between. There are 14 residues in the CDR3. The germline V gene has CDR1 SEHNR and CDR2 FQNEAQ (reference sequence). The CDR3 loop is CASRTAANTGELFF. CDR3 nucleotides: TGTGCCAGCAGGACCGCGGCGAACACCGGGGAGCTGTTTTTT.

This clonotype was counted ten times or more. The V and J genes are TRBV20-1 and TRBJ2-3; D unclear. Trimming shortened V by 5 bases and J by 1 base, and 13 bases separated the two germline ends. Germline CDR1 reads DFQATT; CDR2 reads SNEGSKA (reference sequence). The CDR3 loop spans 14 amino acids. The CDR3 reads CSAQVGIGTDTQYF. The CDR3 DNA reads TGCAGTGCTCAGGTTGGAATAGGCACAGATACGCAGTATTTT.

This clonotype was counted only a few times. The chain joins TRBV7-8 to TRBJ1-1; D unclear. The CDR3 runs 14 residues. The V and J ends lost 6 bases and 1 base respectively, with 12 bases between them. CDR1 and CDR2 from the germline V gene are SGHVS and FQNEAQ. The CDR3 DNA reads TGTGCCAGCAGTTACAGACGTACGAACACTGAAGCTTTCTTT. Translated: CASSYRRTNTEAFF.

V and J are TRBV27 and TRBJ1-2, with D hard to call. The V gene lost 6 bases and the J gene lost 4 bases, with 12 bases spanning the gap. Germline CDR1 is MNHEY and CDR2 is SMNVEV (reference sequence). The CDR3 is 13 residues long. DNA for the CDR3: TGTGCCAGCAGGGGCATGAGGCGCTATGGCTACACCTTC. It encodes CASRGMRRYGYTF.

V and J are TRBV7-2 and TRBJ1-1, with D hard to call. The CDR3 is 12 residues long. Germline assignment: CDR1 SGHTA and CDR2 FQGNSA. The V end lost 2 bases, the J end lost 9 bases, and 10 bases lay between the germline ends. DNA for the CDR3: TGTGCCAGCAGCTTAAGGTCAGGACAAGCTTTCTTT. Its protein is CASSLRSGQAFF.

This clonotype showed up just a few times. The chain couples TRBV9 to TRBJ2-1; D might be TRBD1 or TRBD2, each matching 5 bases. Trimming removed 4 bases at V and 8 bases at J, with 25 bases between. Germline V gives CDR1 SGDLS, CDR2 YYNGEE. The CDR3 has 17 residues. The CDR3 nucleotides are TGTGCCAGCAGCCCGAGGGTCGGGGCCTTAGCCCCCCATGAGCAGTTCTTC. Translation: CASSPRVGALAPHEQFF.

This clonotype was found many times. This chain joins TRBV15 and TRBJ2-1; 13 positions agree with TRBD2. With 1 base clipped from V and 8 bases from J, the junction kept 11 bases outside the gene matches. CDR1 is LNHNV, CDR2 YYDKDF, per germline (reference sequence). CDR3 length: 18 residues. CDR3 sequence reads: CATSRAEGTSGRVYEQFF. The CDR3 DNA reads as TGTGCCACCAGCAGAGCAGAGGGTACTAGCGGGAGGGTATATGAGCAGTTCTTC.

A few counts support this clonotype. The chain carries TRBV12-3 or TRBV12-4 and TRBJ2-2; 7 bases agree with TRBD2. This CDR3 is 16 amino acids long. Trimming at V came to 6 bases and at J to 4 bases, leaving 11 bases not matched to a gene. In nucleotides, the CDR3 is TGTGCCAGCAGCGCTGCCTTACTAGCGTCCACCGGGGAGCTGTTTTTT. Amino acid sequence: CASSAALLASTGELFF.